The source of this T cell receptor (beta chain) is a study of blood T cells in healthy people across ages. Study conclusions and caveats: Donor CMV status, an unknown factor, possibly confounded changes in expanded clonotypes.

With respect to this clonotype: Its antigen is unidentified.

A J-beta primer mix and a sample-barcoded 5' primer were used in a second PCR of roughly 7 to 12 cycles. TCRdb reprocessed the 5' RACE reads with MiXCR, giving one entry per CDR3 protein. The repertoire consists of approximately 770,000 distinct CDR3 sequences, with over 45% occurring once and the leading ten covering 20% to 25%. The CDR3 covers 18 residues. With 3 bases clipped from V and 0 bases from J, the junction kept 3 bases outside the gene matches. Looked up from germline, CDR1 is SGHKS and CDR2 is YYEKEE (reference sequence). Sequencing was performed on blood. This TCR came from a man younger than 45 in good health. The chain combines TRBV5-5 with TRBJ2-1; 16 bases match TRBD2. DNA of the CDR3: TGTGCCAGCAGCTCGGGACTAGCGGGAGGGTACTCCTACAATGAGCAGTTCTTC. Amino acid sequence: CASSSGLAGGYSYNEQFF. The whole variable domain, filled in from reference TRBV5-5 and TRBJ2-1, reads DAGVTQSPTHLIKTRGQQVTLRCSPISGHKSVSWYQQVLGQGPQFIFQYYEKEERGRGNFPDRFSARQFPNYSSELNVNALLLGDSALYLCASSSGLAGGYSYNEQFFGPGTRLTVL.